At least ten counts were recorded for the clone carrying this T cell receptor (beta chain). Its target is not known. V shed 7 bases and J 5 bases; nucleotides not matched to a gene: 5. The CDR3 extends over 13 amino acids. The sample is drawn from a study of T cell responses to AZD1222 COVID-19 vaccine. Some clones are missing from TCRdb's copy, which holds only in-frame ones; the method was immunoSEQ multiplex PCR. Here the sample spans more than 95,000 clones, around 83% being singletons. Broader study findings: In a largely white British group with more females than males, clonal diversity was possibly underestimated. Recipients of two AZD1222 doses showed rising Spike-specific TCR breadth and depth. Seropositive at baseline were only a handful of AZD1222 recipients. Vaccine-associated CD4 TCRs ranged over spike, dominating at 160-218 and 743-854.

The chain recombines TRBV12-3 or TRBV12-4 with TRBJ2-5; TRBD2 matches at 9 bases. The source is an adult who received the AZD1222 COVID-19 vaccine. The material was peripheral blood, obtained 28 days after the second AZD1222 dose. The CDR3 is CASTRGGAETQYF. The DNA of the CDR3 is TGTGCCAGCACCCGCGGGGGGGCGGAGACCCAGTACTTC.